One sample yielded the 6 T cell receptor beta chains listed below, sequenced in a study of blood T cell repertoires in COVID-19 (dated by TCRdb to the early 2020s). The library was generated by the immunoSEQ multiplex PCR assay. The source is immuneACCESS, and TCRdb retained only in-frame sequences with V and J called. Part of the clones is not carried over; for the studies checked, unresolved V genes explain less than half of this, and the remainder is unexplained. This sample has roughly 380,000 clones in its table, and 85% of those were observed once. The top ten hold roughly 3.6% of the sample. The sample consisted of peripheral blood. These receptors came from a woman between 18 and 30 years old with acute or convalescent COVID-19.

Remarks on this clone: This could be a read error, since a much larger clone is one nucleotide away. The chain couples TRBV28 to TRBJ1-1; D perhaps matches TRBD1 (6 bases). Trimming removed 4 bases at V and 0 bases at J, with 9 bases between. This CDR3 has 14 residues. The germline CDR1 and CDR2 sequences are MDHEN and SYDVKM. In DNA, the CDR3 is TGTGCCAGCAGTTCGACAGGAATGAACACTGAAGCTTTCTTT. Amino acids: CASSSTGMNTEAFF.

The rearrangement joins TRBV12-3 or TRBV12-4 to TRBJ2-7, with unresolved D. V dropped 4 bases and J dropped 7 bases, with 11 bases sitting between them. There are 12 residues in the CDR3. CDR3 nucleotides: TGTGCCAGCAGTTACCCGGGTCTAGAGCAGTACTTC. It is translated as CASSYPGLEQYF.

The V and J genes are TRBV20-1 and TRBJ2-7; TRBD2 matches at 8 bases. From germline, CDR1 is DFQATT and CDR2 SNEGSKA (reference sequence). The trim removed 6 bases at V and 6 bases at J, leaving 4 bases unmatched. The CDR3 has 11 amino acids. CDR3 nucleotides: TGCAGTGCGGATACTAGCGGCGAGCAGTACTTC. This encodes CSADTSGEQYF.

The gene calls are TRBV7-9 and TRBJ1-2, with D maybe TRBD1 (5 bases). The CDR3 sequence is 15 residues long. Germline V gives CDR1 SEHNR, CDR2 FQNEAQ (reference sequence). V lost 2 bases, J lost 4 bases, and 14 bases lay in between. The CDR3 is CASSLPDSLPYGYTF. The CDR3, as DNA: TGTGCCAGCAGCTTACCTGACAGCCTCCCCTATGGCTACACCTTC.

The chain employs TRBV27 and TRBJ2-6; D may be TRBD2 (6 bases). Germline V lookup: CDR1 MNHEY, CDR2 SMNVEV (reference sequence). V lost 1 base and J lost 4, with 17 bases in between. The CDR3 runs 18 residues. This chain's CDR3 is CASSLYGGQFSGANVLTF. The CDR3 bases are TGTGCCAGCAGTTTATATGGAGGGCAGTTTTCGGGGGCCAACGTCCTGACTTTC.

The V call is TRBV12-3 or TRBV12-4, the J call TRBJ2-7; tentatively, D is TRBD2 (5 bases). This CDR3 is 13 amino acids long. V lost 1 base to trimming and J lost 5 bases, with 9 bases between them. The CDR3 DNA reads as TGTGCCAGCAGTTTAGGCAGGCGGGACGAGCAGTACTTC. This translates into CASSLGRRDEQYF.